This T cell receptor beta chain was retrieved from a study of cytomegalovirus exposure and HLA in healthy donors. As for the study in general: Of about 400 genotyped donors, approximately 80% clustered with self-reported Caucasian donors. Findings of the study overall: Earlier analysis looked at TCR beta V segments, and most were productive about 90% or about 30% of the time.

On this clone: What it binds is not known.

The germline CDR1 and CDR2 sequences are SNHLY and FYNNEI. Between the trimmed V and J ends, which lost 6 bases and 5 bases, there was a span of 24 bases. This CDR3 contains 17 residues. Researchers ran the PCR with 60 Vbeta and 13 Jbeta primers. The repertoire was sequenced with immunoSEQ multiplex PCR; TCRdb's copy has only in-frame clones and lacks some. Counted here are about 140,000 clones, 80% occurring once; the ten biggest clones make up around 1.3%. The rearrangement uses TRBV2 and TRBJ2-3; the D gene is possibly TRBD1 (6 bases). This clonotype was sampled from a female donor in good health and CMV-seronegative. The source material was PBMCs. The CDR3 reads CASSTPEEYPGEDTQYF. The CDR3 nucleotides read TGTGCCAGCAGCACTCCCGAAGAATACCCAGGGGAAGATACGCAGTATTTT.